Following are 21 T cell receptor beta chains from one sample sequenced in a study of T cells after yellow fever vaccination. Each CDR3 protein is one row after TCRdb ran MiXCR on the 5' RACE reads. The table shows 150,000 or so distinct CDR3 sequences, with approximately 6.6% occurring only once. The sample in question was CD4+ T cells sorted from PBMCs, obtained 10 days after the yellow fever booster vaccination. All receptors derive from a man aged 30-40 years who received the YFV17D yellow fever vaccine.

This clonotype was detected many times. V and J are TRBV5-4 and TRBJ2-7; the D gene is possibly TRBD2 (5 bases). The CDR3 is made up of 15 amino acids. The germline CDR1 and CDR2 sequences are SGHNT and YYREEE (reference sequence). Trimming took 4 bases from V and 2 from J, leaving 16 bases between them. The chain's CDR3 is CASSPKSGSTYEQYF. CDR3 DNA: TGTGCCAGCAGCCCCAAGTCGGGGAGTACCTACGAGCAGTACTTC.

This clonotype was found a few times. The rearrangement joins TRBV11-1 to TRBJ2-6, with 8 bases aligning to TRBD1. Germline CDR1 SGHAT, CDR2 FQDESV (reference sequence). The V gene end was trimmed by 2 bases and the J gene end by 3 bases; junction bases not matched to a gene: 9. This CDR3 has 18 amino acids. DNA for the CDR3: TGTGCCAGCAGCTTACGGGGCAGGGGGCGGCGTGGGGCCAACGTCCTGACTTTC. Translation gives CASSLRGRGRRGANVLTF. The variable domain in full, completed from reference TRBV11-1 and TRBJ2-6, reads EAEVAQSPRYKITEKSQAVAFWCDPISGHATLYWYRQILGQGPELLVQFQDESVVDDSQLPKDRFSAERLKGVDSTLKIQPAELGDSAMYLCASSLRGRGRRGANVLTFGAGSRLTVL.

This clonotype has more than one count but fewer than ten. V is TRBV7-2 and J is TRBJ2-7, with TRBD2 as a possible D gene (6 bases). The CDR3 extends over 15 amino acids. V dropped 7 bases and J dropped 3 bases, with 19 bases sitting between them. CDR1 and CDR2 from the germline V gene are SGHTA and FQGNSA. CDR3 amino acids: CASTLGLAINYEQYF. In nucleotides, the CDR3 is TGTGCCAGCACCCTCGGGCTAGCGATAAACTACGAGCAGTACTTC.

This clonotype was found many times. The chain has TRBV5-1 and TRBJ2-1; 8 positions match TRBD2. Germline values: CDR1 SGHRS, CDR2 YFSETQ. Trimming took 6 bases from V and 7 from J; bases not matched to a gene: 9. This CDR3 has 14 amino acids. As DNA, the CDR3 is TGCGCCAGCACCCTCAAGAGCGGGAGTAATGAGCAGTTCTTC. It translates to CASTLKSGSNEQFF.

At least ten counts were recorded for this clonotype. The V and J genes are TRBV20-1 and TRBJ2-3; 10 bases map to TRBD1. Germline CDR1 DFQATT, CDR2 SNEGSKA (reference sequence). The CDR3 extends over 14 amino acids. The CDR3 DNA is TGCAGGGTTGAGGACAGGGGGAGGACAGATACGCAGTATTTT. The encoded protein is CRVEDRGRTDTQYF.

This clonotype was seen ten or more times. J is TRBJ2-3 and V is TRBV6-6, with 9 bases that match TRBD2. This CDR3 spans 12 amino acids. V lost 6 bases and J lost 10; bases outside the gene matches: 5. Germline-derived CDR1 and CDR2 are MNHNY and SVGAGI (reference sequence). The CDR3 DNA reads TGTGCCAGCAGCGGGACTAGCCGGGCGCAGTATTTT. Translating it yields CASSGTSRAQYF.

In its sample, this clonotype was seen many times. This chain uses TRBV3-1 with TRBJ2-1; D is unresolved. Deletions cut 4 bases from V and 11 bases from J, with 24 bases between. Germline loops: CDR1 LGHDT, CDR2 YNNKEL (reference sequence). The CDR3 covers 16 residues. The CDR3 reads CASSPYHRRDYNQQFF. CDR3 DNA: TGTGCCAGCAGCCCCTACCACCGTCGCGATTATAATCAGCAGTTCTTC.

This clonotype appeared many times. The rearrangement joins TRBV10-3 to TRBJ2-1; D might be TRBD1 or TRBD2, each matching 5 bases. Trimming removed 5 bases at V and 6 bases at J, with 14 bases between. CDR3 length: 14 amino acids. CDR1 is ENHRY and CDR2 is SYGVKD in the germline V gene. The CDR3 DNA follows: TGTGCCATCAGTCCCGGGACCGCGTTCAATGAGCAGTTCTTC. Amino acids: CAISPGTAFNEQFF.

The chain couples TRBV12-3 or TRBV12-4 to TRBJ1-2; TRBD1 agrees at 10 bases. Trimming cost V 3 bases and J 8 bases; bases outside gene matches: 6. The CDR3 loop spans 14 amino acids. As DNA, the CDR3 is TGTGCCAGCAGTTTTGTGACAGGGGGCGGAGGCTACACCTTC. Encoded protein: CASSFVTGGGGYTF.

This clonotype has a handful of counts. The chain has TRBV5-8 and TRBJ2-1; 7 bases fit TRBD2. After removal of 4 bases from V and 15 bases from J, the junction contained 13 bases not matched to a gene. The CDR3 spans 13 residues. Germline V CDR1 and CDR2: SGHTS, YDEGEE. CDR3 in amino acids: CASSRGDGRVPFF. CDR3 bases: TGTGCCAGCAGCCGGGGGGACGGGAGAGTTCCGTTCTTC.

This clonotype was detected many times. The chain couples TRBV29-1 to TRBJ1-2; no definite D call. V dropped 4 bases and J dropped 3 bases, with 15 bases sitting between them. Germline V gene sequence: CDR1 SQVTM, CDR2 ANQGSEA. This CDR3 region has 14 residues. This chain's CDR3 is CSVGAAGGDYGYTF. In DNA, the CDR3 is TGCAGCGTTGGGGCGGCGGGAGGTGACTATGGCTACACCTTC.

V gene TRBV5-4 combines with J gene TRBJ2-7; weak D call: TRBD1 (6 bases). With 4 bases removed from V and 2 bases from J, the gap between germline ends came to 13 bases. CDR3 length equals 14 residues. In germline, CDR1 is SGHNT, CDR2 YYREEE (reference sequence). This CDR3 reads CASSEGGVPYEQYF. The CDR3 DNA reads TGTGCCAGCAGCGAAGGGGGAGTTCCCTACGAGCAGTACTTC.

Many counts were recorded for this clonotype. The chain carries TRBV19 and TRBJ2-1, with 8 bases that match TRBD2. The CDR3 spans 14 residues. From germline, CDR1 is LNHDA and CDR2 SQIVND (reference sequence). Unmatched junction bases numbered 12, after V lost 11 bases and J lost 6 bases. The CDR3 reads CAAGGTGLINEQFF. In DNA, the CDR3 is TGTGCCGCGGGGGGTACAGGACTGATCAATGAGCAGTTCTTC.

This clonotype was seen repeatedly, ten times or more. The rearrangement links TRBV20-1 to TRBJ2-7; maybe TRBD2 (6 bases). V was pared by 5 bases and J by 6 bases, with 11 bases between. This CDR3 spans 11 amino acids. CDR1 and CDR2 (germline): DFQATT, SNEGSKA (reference sequence). CDR3: CSAGRRGEQYF. CDR3 bases: TGCAGTGCTGGGAGGAGGGGCGAGCAGTACTTC.

This clonotype was seen repeatedly, ten times or more. This chain connects TRBV12-3 or TRBV12-4 to TRBJ1-1, with D unclear. The CDR3 covers 12 residues. Trimming removed 3 bases at V and 5 bases at J, with 7 bases between. CDR3 DNA sequence: TGTGCCAGCAGTTTTTTGGGTACTGAAGCTTTCTTT. It codes for CASSFLGTEAFF.

This clonotype was detected a few times. The rearrangement joins TRBV7-2 to TRBJ2-3; 8 bases map to TRBD2. Unmatched junction bases numbered 16, after V lost 4 bases and J lost 7 bases. Germline V gives CDR1 SGHTA, CDR2 FQGNSA. The CDR3 covers 17 residues. The CDR3 loop is CASSYKGFAGGEHTQYF. The CDR3 DNA reads TGTGCCAGCAGCTACAAGGGCTTTGCGGGGGGTGAGCATACGCAGTATTTT.

In its sample, this clonotype was seen a few times. This chain uses TRBV20-1 with TRBJ2-3, with TRBD2 as a possible D gene (6 bases). V was shortened by 3 bases and J by 0 bases, with 22 bases between the two germline ends. Germline values: CDR1 DFQATT, CDR2 SNEGSKA (reference sequence). The CDR3 contains 18 residues. This CDR3 reads CSASPRARGRRSTDTQYF. DNA of the CDR3: TGCAGTGCTAGCCCCCGAGCGCGGGGACGAAGAAGCACAGATACGCAGTATTTT.

This clonotype was recorded many times. The rearrangement uses TRBV5-1 and TRBJ2-3, with a possible D match to TRBD1 (5 bases). This CDR3 region has 15 residues. Germline CDR1 reads SGHRS; CDR2 reads YFSETQ. Between the trimmed V and J ends, which lost 4 bases and 5 bases, there was a span of 17 bases. CDR3 sequence: CASSPTGSGGDTQYF. The CDR3 DNA reads as TGCGCCAGCAGCCCCACAGGATCAGGTGGAGATACGCAGTATTTT.

This clonotype was seen ten or more times. The chain combines TRBV6-2 or TRBV6-3 with TRBJ2-7; D call uncertain. The CDR3 is 14 residues long. Germline CDR1 MNHEY, CDR2 SVGEGT. Trimming left V 6 bases short and J 2 bases short, with 14 bases between. CDR3 sequence reads: CASSDPSNTYEQYF. CDR3 coding DNA: TGTGCCAGCAGCGACCCCTCTAACACCTACGAGCAGTACTTC.

This clonotype showed up many times. The rearrangement uses TRBV7-8 and TRBJ1-4; D is possibly TRBD1 (5 bases). This CDR3 contains 14 residues. Germline CDR1 and CDR2: SGHVS and FQNEAQ. V was pared by 5 bases and J by 2 bases, with 9 bases between. CDR3 residues: CASSRGFTNEKLFF. The CDR3 DNA is TGTGCCAGCAGCAGGGGTTTCACTAATGAAAAACTGTTTTTT.

This clonotype was observed at least ten times. This rearrangement joins TRBV5-4 to TRBJ2-1, with 9 nucleotides matching TRBD2. Germline V gene sequence: CDR1 SGHNT, CDR2 YYREEE (reference sequence). The CDR3 has 15 residues. After removal of 4 bases from V and 0 bases from J, the junction contained 2 bases not matched to a gene. This chain's CDR3 is CASSLTSGSYNEQFF. The CDR3 region has the DNA TGTGCCAGCAGCCTGACTAGCGGCTCCTACAATGAGCAGTTCTTC.